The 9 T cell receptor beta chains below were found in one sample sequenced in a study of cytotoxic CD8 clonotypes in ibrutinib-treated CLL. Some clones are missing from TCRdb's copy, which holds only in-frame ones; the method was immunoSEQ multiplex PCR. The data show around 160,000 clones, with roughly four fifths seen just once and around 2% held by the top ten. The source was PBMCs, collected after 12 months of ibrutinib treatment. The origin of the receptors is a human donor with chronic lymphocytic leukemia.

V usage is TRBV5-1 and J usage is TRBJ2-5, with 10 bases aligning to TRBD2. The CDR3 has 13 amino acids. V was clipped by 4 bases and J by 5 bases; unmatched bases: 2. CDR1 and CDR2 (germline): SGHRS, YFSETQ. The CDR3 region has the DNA TGCGCCAGCAGCGGGACTAGCGTTGAGACCCAGTACTTC. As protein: CASSGTSVETQYF.

The CDR3 nucleotides are TGTGCCAGCACCCAGCTGGGGGATGGCTACACCTTC. As protein: CASTQLGDGYTF. The chain has TRBV28 and TRBJ1-2; D is possibly TRBD1 (5 bases). Between the trimmed V and J ends, which lost 7 bases and 6 bases, there was a span of 12 bases. The germline V gene encodes CDR1 MDHEN and CDR2 SYDVKM. The CDR3 has 12 residues.

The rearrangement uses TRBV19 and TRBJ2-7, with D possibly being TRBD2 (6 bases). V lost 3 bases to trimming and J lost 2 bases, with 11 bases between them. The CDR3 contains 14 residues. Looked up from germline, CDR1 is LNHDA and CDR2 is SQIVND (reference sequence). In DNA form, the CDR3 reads TGTGCCAGTAGTATGGGACTCGGACCCTACGAGCAGTACTTC. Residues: CASSMGLGPYEQYF.

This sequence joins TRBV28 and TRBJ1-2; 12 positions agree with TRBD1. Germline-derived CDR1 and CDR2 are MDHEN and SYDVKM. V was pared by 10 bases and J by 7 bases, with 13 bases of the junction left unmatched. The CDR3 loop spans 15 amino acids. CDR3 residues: CAILGMGQGARGYTF. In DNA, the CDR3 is TGTGCCATCCTTGGGATGGGACAGGGGGCTCGTGGCTACACCTTC.

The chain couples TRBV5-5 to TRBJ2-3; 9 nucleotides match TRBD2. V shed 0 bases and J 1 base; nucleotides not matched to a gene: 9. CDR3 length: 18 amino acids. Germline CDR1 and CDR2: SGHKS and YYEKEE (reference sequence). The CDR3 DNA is TGTGCCAGCAGCTTGGCCCGACAGGCGGGGGGGGGCACAGATACGCAGTATTTT. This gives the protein CASSLARQAGGGTDTQYF.

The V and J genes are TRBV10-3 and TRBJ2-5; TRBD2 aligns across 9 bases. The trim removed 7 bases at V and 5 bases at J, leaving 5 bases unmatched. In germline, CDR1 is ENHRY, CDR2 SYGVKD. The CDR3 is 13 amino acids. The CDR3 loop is CAINGLATETQYF. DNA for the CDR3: TGTGCCATCAACGGACTAGCGACGGAGACCCAGTACTTC.

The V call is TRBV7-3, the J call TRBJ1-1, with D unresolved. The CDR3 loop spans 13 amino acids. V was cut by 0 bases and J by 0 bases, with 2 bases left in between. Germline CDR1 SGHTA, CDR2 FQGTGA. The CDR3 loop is CASSLTVNTEAFF. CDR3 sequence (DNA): TGTGCCAGCAGCTTAACAGTGAACACTGAAGCTTTCTTT.

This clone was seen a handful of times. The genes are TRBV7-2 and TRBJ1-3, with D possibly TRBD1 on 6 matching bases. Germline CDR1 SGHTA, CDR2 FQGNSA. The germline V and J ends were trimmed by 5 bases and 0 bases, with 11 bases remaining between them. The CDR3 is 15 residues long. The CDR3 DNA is TGTGCCAGCAGCATGGGGGGGCCCTCTGGAAACACCATATATTTT. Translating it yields CASSMGGPSGNTIYF. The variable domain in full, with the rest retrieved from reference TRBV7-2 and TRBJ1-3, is GAGVSQSPSNKVTEKGKDVELRCDPISGHTALYWYRQSLGQGLEFLIYFQGNSAPDKSGLPSDRFSAERTGGSVSTLTIQRTQQEDSAVYLCASSMGGPSGNTIYFGEGSWLTVV.

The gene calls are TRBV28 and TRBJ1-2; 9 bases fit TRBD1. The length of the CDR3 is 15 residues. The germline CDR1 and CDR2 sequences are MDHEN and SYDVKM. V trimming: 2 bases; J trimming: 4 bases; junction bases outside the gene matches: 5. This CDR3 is CASSLVGQGAYGYTF. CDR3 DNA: TGTGCCAGCAGTTTAGTGGGACAGGGAGCCTATGGCTACACCTTC.